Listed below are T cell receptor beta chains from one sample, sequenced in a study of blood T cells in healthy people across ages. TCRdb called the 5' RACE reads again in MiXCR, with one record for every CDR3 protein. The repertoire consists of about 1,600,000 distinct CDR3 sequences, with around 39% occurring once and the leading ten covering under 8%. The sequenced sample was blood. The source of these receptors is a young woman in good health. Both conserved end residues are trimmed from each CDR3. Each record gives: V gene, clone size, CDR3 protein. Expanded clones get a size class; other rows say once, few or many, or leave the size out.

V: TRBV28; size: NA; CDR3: ASSRTGTFNEKLF
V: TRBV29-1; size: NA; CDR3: SVTPGQGIQETQY
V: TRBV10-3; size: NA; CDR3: AISTGQSGLNQPQH
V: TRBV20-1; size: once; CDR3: SASWGQGTYEQY
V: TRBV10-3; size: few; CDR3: AISEPFSAHDTQY
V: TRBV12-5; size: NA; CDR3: ASGPLAGLPPRETQY
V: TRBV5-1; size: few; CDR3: ASSSAEGNIQY
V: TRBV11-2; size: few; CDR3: ASSLRAGTSANEQF
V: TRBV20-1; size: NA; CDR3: SARTDSSYNEQF
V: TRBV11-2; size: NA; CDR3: ASSLRQGTSTDTQY
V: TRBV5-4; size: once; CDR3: ASSRSAGTIKETQY
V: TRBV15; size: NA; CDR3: ATSKLGRAPQETQY
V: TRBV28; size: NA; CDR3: ASSLLASDRAFYGYT
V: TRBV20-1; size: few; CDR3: SAITDRDPRETQY
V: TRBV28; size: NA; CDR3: ASRTGTGATWDIQY
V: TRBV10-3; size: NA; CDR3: AISEPAMNTEAF
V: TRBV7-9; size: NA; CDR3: ASSFPGWAGGPHEQY
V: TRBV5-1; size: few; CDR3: ASSLSTSGAEDTQY